This TCR beta chain was obtained from a study of T cell repertoires in cytomegalovirus infection. Background on the study: Selection of CMV epitopes for the study included recently identified HLA-C-restricted and well-studied HLA-B-restricted ones. CMV infection together with matching HLA type was indicated by public TCR beta signatures. Points from the study as a whole: Carriers of CMV and the relevant HLA type were discriminated by public TCR beta frequency.

TCRdb called the reads again in MiXCR, with one record for every CDR3 protein. The repertoire consists of 140,000 to 150,000 distinct CDR3 sequences, with 32% occurring once and the leading ten covering around half. A note on this clonotype: As yet, its antigen is unknown.

Germline V lookup: CDR1 MNHEY, CDR2 SMNVEV (reference sequence). This CDR3 is 13 amino acids long. With 3 bases removed from V and 5 bases from J, the gap between germline ends came to 8 bases. The sequence was collected from a human donor in good health (CMV status not recorded). Some clones in this sample may be carry-over from other donors' samples. V is TRBV27 and J is TRBJ1-5; the D gene is possibly TRBD1 (6 bases). The source was CD8+ T cells from cultured PBMCs, collected from culture after CMV antigen stimulation. Here the CDR3 reads CASSLGAHQPQHF. CDR3 DNA: TGTGCCAGCAGTTTGGGGGCCCATCAGCCCCAGCATTTT.